Each of the 8 T cell receptor beta chains below was sequenced from the same sample in a study of cytomegalovirus exposure and HLA in healthy donors (dated by TCRdb to 2017 to 2019). Library method: the immunoSEQ multiplex PCR assay. The multiplex PCR relied on a mix of 60 forward primers for TCR Vbeta segments and 13 reverse primers for TCR Jbeta segments. TCRdb carries this immuneACCESS record with in-frame sequences only. Its versions omit some clonotypes, under half of them owing to an unresolved V gene in the studies checked, with the rest unexplained. The sample table shows 200,000 or so clones, and almost 80% are seen once. The leading ten clones occupy over 3.5% of the sample. The sample was PBMCs. The receptors derive from a male donor in good health and CMV-seronegative.

This chain connects TRBV7-3 to TRBJ2-2; no definite D call. The CDR3 is 15 amino acids. Germline lookup yields CDR1 SGHTA and CDR2 FQGTGA. Trimming cost V 0 bases and J 2 bases, with 7 bases left between them. This CDR3 reads CASSLTSRNTGELFF. The CDR3, as DNA: TGTGCCAGCAGCTTAACTAGTCGCAACACCGGGGAGCTGTTTTTT.

The chain uses TRBV5-1 and TRBJ1-1; D not certain. The V and J ends lost 2 bases and 0 bases respectively, with 8 bases between them. This CDR3 comprises 14 residues. Germline V lookup: CDR1 SGHRS, CDR2 YFSETQ. The CDR3 is CASSLDFMNTEAFF. CDR3 DNA sequence: TGCGCCAGCAGCTTAGACTTCATGAACACTGAAGCTTTCTTT.

This clone was counted only a few times. This chain links TRBV18 with TRBJ1-1, with TRBD1 matching 7 bases. This CDR3 comprises 13 residues. After removal of 5 bases from V and 4 bases from J, the junction contained 4 bases not matched to a gene. Germline CDR1 is KGHSH and CDR2 is LQKENI. This CDR3 is CASSYRQGTEAFF. The CDR3 nucleotides read TGTGCCAGCTCATACCGACAGGGCACTGAAGCTTTCTTT.

The CDR3 sequence: CATSRSRGRSDTQYF. The CDR3 DNA sequence: TGTGCCACCAGCAGAAGCAGGGGGAGGTCAGATACGCAGTATTTT. The chain employs TRBV15 and TRBJ2-3; TRBD1 might be the D (7 bases). This CDR3 is 15 amino acids long. Trimming left V 2 bases short and J 4 bases short, with 13 bases between. Germline V gene data show CDR1 as LNHNV and CDR2 as YYDKDF (reference sequence).

This clone has a single count. The gene calls are TRBV9 and TRBJ2-5; a possible D gene is TRBD2 (5 bases). The CDR3 consists of 12 residues. Per the germline V gene, CDR1 is SGDLS and CDR2 is YYNGEE. Trimming cost V 3 bases and J 7 bases, with 10 bases left between them. This chain's CDR3 is CASSEGVGTQYF. CDR3 DNA sequence: TGTGCCAGCAGCGAGGGAGTGGGGACCCAGTACTTC.

This clone was observed a handful of times. The V and J genes are TRBV2 and TRBJ1-2; TRBD1 matches 8 bases. With 9 bases clipped from V and 2 bases from J, the junction kept 11 bases outside the gene matches. The CDR3 extends over 15 amino acids. Looked up from germline, CDR1 is SNHLY and CDR2 is FYNNEI. The CDR3 bases are TGTGCCAGAAGACAGGGGTTACTTCTCAACTATGGCTACACCTTC. Protein: CARRQGLLLNYGYTF.

The genes are TRBV5-4 and TRBJ2-3; no clear D. Germline CDR1 and CDR2: SGHNT and YYREEE (reference sequence). V dropped 4 bases and J dropped 0 bases, with 15 bases sitting between them. This CDR3 has 16 residues. CDR3 nucleotide sequence: TGTGCCAGCAGCCCGGAGTCGGGTCTCAGCACAGATACGCAGTATTTT. Its protein is CASSPESGLSTDTQYF.

The gene calls are TRBV11-3 and TRBJ2-2; D possibly corresponds to TRBD1 (5 bases). V gave up 0 bases and J gave up 6 bases, with 14 bases separating them. CDR1 SGHNT and CDR2 YENEEA come from the germline V gene. CDR3 length equals 16 residues. The CDR3, as DNA: TGTGCCAGCAGCTTAGACCCAGGGTCGGGCTCCGGGGAGCTGTTTTTT. This codes for CASSLDPGSGSGELFF.